In this sample, the clone carrying this TCR beta chain turned up a few times. Its antigen is currently unknown. Looked up from germline, CDR1 is KGHSH and CDR2 is LQKENI. This CDR3 comprises 13 residues. With 8 bases removed from V and 2 bases from J, the gap between germline ends came to 9 bases. This entry comes from a study of response to subunit inactivated influenza vaccine. General study results and limits: Each seasonal flu vaccination may recruit only limited new T cells, authors suggested.

A single record per CDR3 protein comes from TCRdb applying MiXCR to the RT-PCR reads. The data show hundreds of thousands of distinct CDR3 sequences, roughly 22% seen once. The source of this sequence is a man between 50 and 70 years old who received an inactivated influenza vaccine. Sequenced here: PBMCs from blood, sampled less than 22 months after vaccination. The chain recombines TRBV18 with TRBJ1-4; unclear D gene. The DNA of the CDR3 is TGTGCCAGCCAAAGGGCTACTAATGAAAAACTGTTTTTT. Protein: CASQRATNEKLFF.